The next 26 T cell receptor beta chains were all read from a single sample in a study of T-cell memory formation after mild COVID-19. In TCRdb, the 5' RACE reads were re-called with MiXCR into one record per CDR3 protein. Of about 400,000 distinct CDR3 sequences in the sample, roughly 24% were seen once. The sequencing input was PBMCs or a T cell subset sorted from them (not recorded which). The receptors shown here come from an adult woman who had mild COVID-19 (a few samples of this study predate the infection). Cell type and time point are not known.

This clonotype was counted only a few times. V gene TRBV29-1 combines with J gene TRBJ2-1; D might be TRBD2 (5 bases). CDR1 is SQVTM and CDR2 is ANQGSEA in the germline V gene. The CDR3 spans 12 residues. The germline V and J ends were trimmed by 4 bases and 6 bases, with 10 bases remaining between them. The CDR3 reads CSVVVASNEQFF. CDR3 nucleotides: TGCAGCGTTGTGGTAGCGAGCAATGAGCAGTTCTTC.

The chain recombines TRBV7-6 with TRBJ2-5; 13 bases line up with TRBD2. CDR3 size: 17 residues. The germline gives CDR1 SGHVS, CDR2 FNYEAQ. The V and J ends lost 4 bases and 0 bases, in that order; junction bases with no gene match: 5. The CDR3 sequence: CASSSGLAGAYQETQYF. CDR3 bases: TGTGCCAGCAGCTCTGGACTAGCGGGGGCGTACCAAGAGACCCAGTACTTC.

This clonotype turned up a few times. The chain employs TRBV14 and TRBJ1-2; D perhaps matches TRBD1 (6 bases). This CDR3 is built from 13 residues. The ends were cut back, 2 bases at V and 5 bases at J, with 9 bases in the middle. Germline V CDR1 and CDR2: SGHDN, FVKESK. This CDR3 reads CASSQQGWYGYTF. The CDR3 DNA sequence: TGTGCCAGCAGCCAACAGGGGTGGTATGGCTACACCTTC.

About this clonotype itself: One end of the junction fails to match germline, which may point to a read error. V usage is TRBV7-3 and J usage is TRBJ2-3; 8 bases agree with TRBD2. This CDR3 spans 15 amino acids. CDR1 and CDR2 from the germline V gene are SGHTA and FQGTGA. This CDR3 reads CASSLTTSVADTQYF. The DNA of the CDR3 is TGTGCCAGCAGCCTAACGACTAGCGTCGCAGATACGCAGTATTTT.

The chain employs TRBV20-1 and TRBJ2-7; 9 bases agree with TRBD1. Germline values: CDR1 DFQATT, CDR2 SNEGSKA (reference sequence). The trim removed 5 bases at V and 2 bases at J, leaving 7 bases unmatched. The CDR3 has 14 residues. The CDR3 nucleotides are TGCAGTGCTCCAGGACAGGGGCCGCCCTACGAGCAGTACTTC. This gives the protein CSAPGQGPPYEQYF.

In its sample, this clonotype was seen many times. The chain recombines TRBV12-3 or TRBV12-4 with TRBJ2-3; 8 bases agree with TRBD1. The CDR3 spans 12 residues. J was trimmed by 5 bases and V by 6 bases; bases with no gene match: 1. The CDR3 DNA reads TGTGCCAGCAGCGGGACAGGAGATACGCAGTATTTT. This gives the protein CASSGTGDTQYF.

The V gene is TRBV9, the J gene TRBJ1-2; D remains ambiguous. The CDR3 covers 12 residues. The V end was cut by 8 bases, the J end by 0 bases, with 8 bases between. The germline V gene encodes CDR1 SGDLS and CDR2 YYNGEE. The CDR3 spells CASRAANYGYTF. CDR3 coding DNA: TGTGCCAGTCGGGCGGCTAACTATGGCTACACCTTC.

This clonotype appeared a few times. This sequence joins TRBV19 and TRBJ1-6; no clear D. Germline lookup yields CDR1 LNHDA and CDR2 SQIVND (reference sequence). Trimming removed 5 bases at V and 10 bases at J, with 15 bases between. This CDR3 has 14 amino acids. As DNA, the CDR3 is TGTGCCAGTAGTGTGACCGCGGCGGGGTCACCCCTCCACTTT. This sequence encodes CASSVTAAGSPLHF.

The chain recombines TRBV30 with TRBJ2-3; possibly TRBD1 or TRBD2 for D (5 bases each). CDR1 GTSNPN and CDR2 SVGIG come from the germline V gene (reference sequence). V was clipped by 2 bases and J by 6 bases, with 18 bases between them. The CDR3 has 15 amino acids. The CDR3 DNA is TGTGCCTGGAGTTGGGGGTCGTACTATGAGGATACGCAGTATTTT. It yields the protein CAWSWGSYYEDTQYF.

This clonotype was seen a few times. The CDR3 DNA follows: TGTGCCAGCAGTTACAACAGAAAGACCTATGGCTACACCTTC. Protein: CASSYNRKTYGYTF. The chain links TRBV6-5 to TRBJ1-2; D ambiguous. V lost 2 bases and J lost 4, with 11 bases in between. This CDR3 region has 14 residues. Germline CDR1 is MNHEY and CDR2 is SVGAGI.

As regards this clonotype: At one of its ends the junction is not consistent with the germline gene, which may arise from a read error. This rearrangement joins TRBV12-3 or TRBV12-4 to TRBJ1-5; 7 nucleotides line up with TRBD1. This CDR3 contains 16 residues. CDR3 nucleotides: TGTGCCAGCAGTTCCGGGGACAGTTATAGCAATCAGCCCAAGCATTTT. It encodes CASSSGDSYSNQPKHF.

This chain links TRBV6-1 with TRBJ1-4, with 8 bases identical to TRBD1. This CDR3 comprises 14 residues. After removal of 6 bases from V and 5 bases from J, the junction contained 5 bases not matched to a gene. Germline CDR1 MNHNS, CDR2 SASEGT. CDR3 nucleotides: TGTGCCAGCAGGACAGGGGAATTCAATGAAAAACTGTTTTTT. The encoded protein is CASRTGEFNEKLFF.

The chain is built from TRBV6-4 and TRBJ2-3; the match to TRBD2 covers 7 bases. Germline V gene sequence: CDR1 MRHNA, CDR2 SNTAGT. V trimming: 2 bases; J trimming: 4 bases; junction bases outside the gene matches: 3. The CDR3 is 14 amino acids. CDR3 in DNA: TGTGCCAGCAGTGACATAAGCGGGGCAGATACGCAGTATTTT. Encoded protein: CASSDISGADTQYF.

This chain joins TRBV7-3 and TRBJ2-1; D gene uncertain. The CDR3 consists of 11 residues. Per the germline V gene, CDR1 is SGHTA and CDR2 is FQGTGA. The ends were cut back, 4 bases at V and 11 bases at J, with 9 bases in the middle. The CDR3 here is CASSSGLKQFF. The CDR3 nucleotides are TGTGCCAGCAGCTCCGGTCTTAAGCAGTTCTTC.

The chain carries TRBV20-1 and TRBJ1-2, with D possibly being TRBD1 (5 bases). The CDR3 has 15 residues. Germline CDR1 reads DFQATT; CDR2 reads SNEGSKA (reference sequence). The V and J ends lost 2 bases and 8 bases respectively, with 21 bases between them. The CDR3 protein is CSARTDGTPRRGYTF. In DNA form, the CDR3 reads TGCAGTGCTAGAACTGACGGGACCCCAAGGAGAGGCTACACCTTC.

DNA for the CDR3: TGTGCCAGCAGCTCCGGGGGTTATCAATTAGACGAGCAGTACTTC. Amino acids: CASSSGGYQLDEQYF. The genes are TRBV7-9 and TRBJ2-7, with a weak D call TRBD2 (6 bases). This CDR3 is 15 amino acids long. V was pared by 4 bases and J by 5 bases, with 18 bases between. The germline gives CDR1 SEHNR, CDR2 FQNEAQ (reference sequence).

This clonotype was detected a few times. This sequence joins TRBV7-9 and TRBJ2-1; no reliable D call. The V and J ends lost 3 bases and 3 bases respectively, with 12 bases between them. The CDR3 is made up of 15 amino acids. Per the germline V gene, CDR1 is SEHNR and CDR2 is FQNEAQ (reference sequence). Written as DNA, the CDR3 is TGTGCCAGCAGCTTTTCGGGCGGAATCTACAATGAGCAGTTCTTC. It is translated as CASSFSGGIYNEQFF. Variable domain in full (rest from reference TRBV7-9 and TRBJ2-1): DTGVSQNPRHKITKRGQNVTFRCDPISEHNRLYWYRQTLGQGPEFLTYFQNEAQLEKSRLLSDRFSAERPKGSFSTLEIQRTEQGDSAMYLCASSFSGGIYNEQFFGPGTRLTVL.

This chain links TRBV7-2 with TRBJ1-2, with TRBD1 identical over 7 bases. V dropped 5 bases and J dropped 10; count of bases not matched to a gene: 7. CDR3 size: 12 residues. Germline CDR1 reads SGHTA; CDR2 reads FQGNSA. The CDR3 loop reads CASSPPTGTYTF. The CDR3 DNA reads as TGTGCCAGCAGCCCGCCGACAGGGACCTACACCTTC.

This clonotype was seen once. V usage is TRBV11-1 and J usage is TRBJ2-1; 11 bases fit TRBD2. The V and J ends lost 5 bases and 9 bases, in that order; junction bases with no gene match: 9. The CDR3 is 15 amino acids. Germline V lookup: CDR1 SGHAT, CDR2 FQDESV (reference sequence). This chain's CDR3 is CASSARLAGLVEQFF. DNA for the CDR3: TGTGCCAGCAGCGCAAGACTAGCGGGACTCGTTGAGCAGTTCTTC. The full variable domain, in which reference TRBV11-1 and TRBJ2-1 provide the parts outside the CDR3, is EAEVAQSPRYKITEKSQAVAFWCDPISGHATLYWYRQILGQGPELLVQFQDESVVDDSQLPKDRFSAERLKGVDSTLKIQPAELGDSAMYLCASSARLAGLVEQFFGPGTRLTVL.

This clonotype was recorded a few times. The chain employs TRBV12-3 or TRBV12-4 and TRBJ2-1; TRBD1 aligns across 7 bases. CDR3 length: 14 residues. The V and J ends lost 6 bases and 1 base, in that order; junction bases with no gene match: 3. CDR3 coding DNA: TGTGCCAGCAGCCGGGACAGATCCTACAATGAGCAGTTCTTC. It codes for CASSRDRSYNEQFF.

This clonotype was detected many times. The CDR3 bases are TGTGCCAGCAGCTTAGAGGGTTTCACCTACGAGCAGTACTTC. Translation gives CASSLEGFTYEQYF. The chain combines TRBV7-9 with TRBJ2-7; no clear D. The CDR3 totals 14 residues. Germline V CDR1 and CDR2: SEHNR, FQNEAQ (reference sequence). V was clipped by 1 base and J by 2 bases, with 9 bases between them.

Only a few counts were recorded for this clonotype. V is TRBV7-6 and J is TRBJ2-1, with D maybe TRBD2 (6 bases). Trimming cost V 1 base and J 8 bases, with 18 bases left between them. The CDR3 is made up of 16 amino acids. CDR1 is SGHVS, CDR2 FNYEAQ, per germline. The CDR3 here is CASSLDGTGAGDEQFF. The CDR3 nucleotides are TGTGCCAGCAGCTTAGATGGGACGGGAGCGGGCGATGAGCAGTTCTTC. The full variable domain, in which reference TRBV7-6 and TRBJ2-1 provide the parts outside the CDR3, is GAGVSQSPRYKVTKRGQDVALRCDPISGHVSLYWYRQALGQGPEFLTYFNYEAQQDKSGLPNDRFSAERPEGSISTLTIQRTEQRDSAMYRCASSLDGTGAGDEQFFGPGTRLTVL.

This clonotype was seen ten or more times. The chain uses TRBV27 and TRBJ2-7; 13 positions match TRBD2. The CDR3 extends over 15 amino acids. With 4 bases clipped from V and 7 bases from J, the junction kept 7 bases outside the gene matches. Germline CDR1 MNHEY, CDR2 SMNVEV (reference sequence). The CDR3 nucleotides are TGTGCCAGCAGTTCTAACCGACTAGCGGGAGGAGAGCAGTACTTC. Its translation is CASSSNRLAGGEQYF.

The genes are TRBV10-3 and TRBJ2-2; 7 positions match TRBD1. V lost 6 bases and J lost 4; bases outside the gene matches: 11. This CDR3 spans 16 amino acids. The V gene's germline CDR1 is ENHRY and CDR2 SYGVKD. This chain's CDR3 is CAIRQAGTDFTGELFF. In nucleotides, the CDR3 is TGTGCCATCAGACAAGCCGGGACAGACTTCACCGGGGAGCTGTTTTTT.

A few counts support this clonotype. The V gene is TRBV12-3 or TRBV12-4, the J gene TRBJ2-3; TRBD2 might be the D (6 bases). Trimming shortened V by 6 bases and J by 2 bases, and 15 bases separated the two germline ends. The CDR3 has 15 residues. This CDR3 is CASSSRRGLTDTQYF. The CDR3 bases are TGTGCCAGCAGCTCCAGGCGGGGACTCACAGATACGCAGTATTTT.

This rearrangement joins TRBV7-8 to TRBJ2-3, with D unclear. The CDR3 length is 15 residues. The germline CDR1 and CDR2 sequences are SGHVS and FQNEAQ. Trimming took off 1 base at V and 9 bases at J, with 17 bases between the two ends. CDR3 region: CASSLDARLGQTQYF. CDR3 sequence (DNA): TGTGCCAGCAGCTTAGATGCCCGCCTAGGGCAAACGCAGTATTTT.